These T cell receptor beta chains were read from a single sample in a study of T cell responses to AZD1222 COVID-19 vaccine. Measured with immunoSEQ multiplex PCR; TCRdb has only the in-frame clones, and not every one. In the table there are about 82,000 clones, approximately 83% of which are singletons. The specimen was peripheral blood, collected 28 days after the second AZD1222 dose. The receptors originated from an adult who received the AZD1222 COVID-19 vaccine. Each CDR3 is given with its conserved first and last residue. D genes are given only for firm matches. Size tells how often a clone was seen (once, few, many) or the class of an expanded clone, and some rows leave it out.

J: TRBJ1-5
V: TRBV2
size: -
D: -
CDR3: CASSRQSMGAQPQHF
DNA: TGTGCCAGCAGCCGACAGTCTATGGGGGCACAGCCCCAGCATTTT

J: TRBJ1-6
V: TRBV7-9
size: few
D: -
CDR3: CASSESSGSPLHF
DNA: TGTGCCAGCAGCGAATCATCGGGATCACCCCTCCACTTT

J: TRBJ2-7
V: TRBV11-2
size: -
D: -
CDR3: CASSLAAVSSYEQYF
DNA: TGTGCCAGCAGCTTAGCGGCGGTCAGCTCCTACGAGCAGTACTTC

J: TRBJ1-3
V: TRBV6-5
size: few
D: -
CDR3: CASSDEWTRNTIYF
DNA: TGTGCCAGCAGCGACGAATGGACCCGAAACACCATATATTTT

J: TRBJ1-4
V: TRBV10-2
size: -
D: TRBD1
CDR3: CASGRGNEKLFF
DNA: TGCGCCAGCGGCAGGGGGAATGAAAAACTGTTTTTT

J: TRBJ2-7
V: TRBV28
size: once
D: TRBD2
CDR3: CASSFREGQYF
DNA: TGTGCCAGCAGCTTCCGGGAGGGACAGTACTTC

J: TRBJ1-2
V: TRBV29-1
size: once
D: TRBD1
CDR3: CSVYRGLPDYGYTF
DNA: TGCAGCGTTTACAGGGGCCTCCCGGACTATGGCTACACCTTC

J: TRBJ1-1
V: TRBV29-1
size: -
D: -
CDR3: CSVATGRENTEAFF
DNA: TGCAGCGTTGCGACGGGCAGGGAGAACACTGAAGCTTTCTTT

J: TRBJ2-7
V: TRBV14
size: -
D: TRBD1
CDR3: CASSQGRPRTGEYEQYF
DNA: TGTGCCAGCAGCCAAGGAAGGCCCCGGACAGGAGAATACGAGCAGTACTTC

J: TRBJ1-1
V: TRBV4-3
size: -
D: TRBD1
CDR3: CASSQRQGLNTEAFF
DNA: TGCGCCAGCAGCCAACGACAGGGATTAAACACTGAAGCTTTCTTT

J: TRBJ2-2
V: TRBV7-2
size: -
D: TRBD1
CDR3: CASSGRTGGSTGELFF
DNA: TGTGCCAGCAGCGGACGGACAGGGGGGAGCACCGGGGAGCTGTTTTTT

J: TRBJ2-2
V: TRBV6-2/TRBV6-3
size: -
D: TRBD2
CDR3: CASSYTGLAGGPTGELFF
DNA: TGTGCCAGCAGTTACACGGGACTAGCGGGGGGGCCGACCGGGGAGCTGTTTTTT

J: TRBJ1-5
V: TRBV27
size: -
D: -
CDR3: CASSLSYRGENQPQHF
DNA: TGTGCCAGCAGTTTATCTTATCGGGGCGAAAATCAGCCCCAGCATTTT

J: TRBJ1-2
V: TRBV7-9
size: -
D: -
CDR3: CASRNQGIGGYTF
DNA: TGTGCCAGCAGAAACCAGGGTATCGGTGGCTACACCTTC

J: TRBJ2-2
V: TRBV5-1
size: once
D: -
CDR3: CASISATGNTGELFF
DNA: TGCGCCAGCATTTCTGCGACAGGGAACACCGGGGAGCTGTTTTTT

J: TRBJ2-2
V: TRBV6-5
size: -
D: -
CDR3: CASRQVRNTGELFF
DNA: TGTGCCAGCAGACAGGTCCGGAACACCGGGGAGCTGTTTTTT

J: TRBJ2-5
V: TRBV5-4
size: -
D: -
CDR3: CASSLASQGETQYF
DNA: TGTGCCAGCAGCCTCGCCAGTCAAGGAGAGACCCAGTACTTC

J: TRBJ2-3
V: TRBV6-5
size: -
D: -
CDR3: CASRSQATDTQYF
DNA: TGTGCCAGCAGATCACAGGCTACAGATACGCAGTATTTT

J: TRBJ1-1
V: TRBV4-3
size: -
D: -
CDR3: CASSQLSTGNTEAFF
DNA: TGCGCCAGCAGCCAACTATCGACAGGGAACACTGAAGCTTTCTTT

J: TRBJ2-5
V: TRBV12-3/TRBV12-4
size: -
D: -
CDR3: CATSFRLGETQYF
DNA: TGTGCCACAAGCTTTCGGCTGGGGGAGACCCAGTACTTC

J: TRBJ1-6
V: TRBV7-2
size: few
D: -
CDR3: CASSSQAAASPLHF
DNA: TGTGCCAGCAGCTCACAAGCGGCAGCATCACCCCTCCACTTT

J: TRBJ1-5
V: TRBV30
size: -
D: -
CDR3: CAWSPGGASNQPQHF
DNA: TGTGCCTGGAGCCCGGGGGGGGCTAGCAATCAGCCCCAGCATTTT

J: TRBJ1-2
V: TRBV29-1
size: -
D: -
CDR3: CSVELRGSYGYTF
DNA: TGCAGCGTTGAATTACGTGGCAGCTATGGCTACACCTTC

J: TRBJ2-3
V: TRBV11-3
size: -
D: TRBD2
CDR3: CASSPGLAGTTDTQYF
DNA: TGTGCCAGCAGCCCAGGACTAGCGGGAACCACAGATACGCAGTATTTT

J: TRBJ1-4
V: TRBV9
size: -
D: TRBD1
CDR3: CASSLRDRYNEKLFF
DNA: TGTGCCAGCAGCTTGAGGGACAGGTATAATGAAAAACTGTTTTTT

J: TRBJ1-3
V: TRBV30
size: -
D: -
CDR3: CAWSRGGTGNTIYF
DNA: TGTGCCTGGAGTAGAGGGGGGACTGGAAACACCATATATTTT

J: TRBJ1-1
V: TRBV18
size: -
D: -
CDR3: CASSPQRGAFTEAFF
DNA: TGTGCCAGCTCACCACAAAGGGGGGCTTTCACTGAAGCTTTCTTT

J: TRBJ1-2
V: TRBV18
size: -
D: TRBD1
CDR3: CASSPDRGAGMLYTF
DNA: TGTGCCAGCTCACCAGACAGGGGGGCCGGAATGTTGTACACCTTC

J: TRBJ2-5
V: TRBV6-5
size: -
D: -
CDR3: CASRRKSSLMETQYF
DNA: TGTGCCAGCCGCCGAAAGAGCAGTCTTATGGAGACCCAGTACTTC

J: TRBJ2-2
V: TRBV7-2
size: -
D: -
CDR3: CASSLVRIGTGELFF
DNA: TGTGCCAGCAGCTTAGTACGTATCGGCACCGGGGAGCTGTTTTTT

J: TRBJ1-2
V: TRBV7-9
size: -
D: -
CDR3: CASSSFPSDRGLYGYTF
DNA: TGTGCCAGCAGCTCCTTCCCGAGCGATCGCGGCCTCTATGGCTACACCTTC

J: TRBJ1-1
V: TRBV11-3
size: medium-sized
D: -
CDR3: CASSLDLGGGGEAFF
DNA: TGTGCCAGCAGCTTAGATCTGGGGGGCGGTGGTGAAGCTTTCTTT

J: TRBJ1-6
V: TRBV5-1
size: -
D: -
CDR3: CASSLEGRGNSPLHF
DNA: TGCGCCAGCAGCTTGGAGGGCAGGGGTAATTCACCCCTCCACTTT

J: TRBJ2-5
V: TRBV19
size: -
D: TRBD2
CDR3: CASSMPSGGAGETQYF
DNA: TGTGCCAGTAGTATGCCTAGCGGGGGGGCCGGGGAGACCCAGTACTTC

J: TRBJ1-1
V: TRBV13
size: -
D: -
CDR3: CASSLGQGNTEAFF
DNA: TGTGCCAGCAGCTTAGGACAGGGTAACACTGAAGCTTTCTTT

J: TRBJ2-5
V: TRBV3-1/TRBV3-2
size: once
D: TRBD2
CDR3: CASSQVLLAGGQETQYF
DNA: TGTGCCAGCAGCCAAGTTCTCCTAGCGGGGGGGCAAGAGACCCAGTACTTC

J: TRBJ2-3
V: TRBV24-1
size: -
D: -
CDR3: CATSDTGRPADTQYF
DNA: TGTGCCACCAGTGATACCGGAAGGCCGGCAGATACGCAGTATTTT

J: TRBJ1-2
V: TRBV4-3
size: -
D: -
CDR3: CASSQEAVNYGYTF
DNA: TGCGCCAGCAGCCAAGAGGCGGTCAACTATGGCTACACCTTC

J: TRBJ1-3
V: TRBV7-2
size: -
D: -
CDR3: CASSLVHIQSSGNTIYF
DNA: TGTGCCAGCAGCTTAGTTCATATACAGAGCTCTGGAAACACCATATATTTT

J: TRBJ2-3
V: TRBV5-1
size: -
D: -
CDR3: CASSLIIGDTQYF
DNA: TGCGCCAGCAGCTTGATAATAGGAGATACGCAGTATTTT

J: TRBJ2-2
V: TRBV7-7
size: once
D: -
CDR3: CASSSSGAGTGELFF
DNA: TGTGCCAGCAGCTCCTCGGGGGCGGGCACCGGGGAGCTGTTTTTT

J: TRBJ2-2
V: TRBV24-1
size: -
D: -
CDR3: CATSDLDSYNTGELFF
DNA: TGTGCCACCAGTGATTTAGACAGCTACAACACCGGGGAGCTGTTTTTT

J: TRBJ2-3
V: TRBV6-5
size: few
D: -
CDR3: CASRGPGGTQYF
DNA: TGTGCCAGCAGAGGGCCCGGGGGTACGCAGTATTTT

J: TRBJ2-1
V: TRBV21-1
size: -
D: -
CDR3: CASSEGASGASGGEYNEQFF
DNA: TGTGCCAGCAGCGAAGGGGCTTCGGGGGCTAGCGGGGGAGAATACAATGAGCAGTTCTTC

J: TRBJ1-2
V: TRBV10-3
size: medium-sized
D: -
CDR3: CAISELTGTLYGYTF
DNA: TGTGCCATCAGTGAGTTAACAGGGACCCTCTATGGCTACACCTTC

J: TRBJ1-2
V: TRBV4-2
size: -
D: -
CDR3: CASSQEVKGRGYTF
DNA: TGTGCCAGCAGCCAAGAAGTGAAGGGAAGGGGCTACACCTTC

J: TRBJ2-1
V: TRBV7-2
size: -
D: -
CDR3: CASSFVGLSSYNEQFF
DNA: TGTGCCAGCAGCTTCGTGGGCCTGAGCTCCTACAATGAGCAGTTCTTC

J: TRBJ2-1
V: TRBV6-6
size: -
D: TRBD2
CDR3: CASSYLRGARNEQFF
DNA: TGTGCCAGCAGTTACTTGCGGGGGGCTCGCAATGAGCAGTTCTTC

J: TRBJ2-1
V: TRBV2
size: once
D: -
CDR3: CASSDVGGNEQFF
DNA: TGTGCCAGCAGTGATGTGGGGGGCAATGAGCAGTTCTTC

J: TRBJ2-2
V: TRBV9
size: -
D: TRBD2
CDR3: CATGLAGVIGSTGELFF
DNA: TGTGCCACCGGACTAGCGGGAGTAATCGGGAGCACCGGGGAGCTGTTTTTT

J: TRBJ2-1
V: TRBV6-5
size: once
D: TRBD2
CDR3: CASTASGGHYNEQFF
DNA: TGTGCCAGCACGGCTAGCGGGGGCCATTACAATGAGCAGTTCTTC

J: TRBJ2-1
V: TRBV9
size: -
D: TRBD2
CDR3: CASSVIAGQANEQFF
DNA: TGTGCCAGCAGCGTAATAGCGGGGCAAGCCAATGAGCAGTTCTTC

J: TRBJ1-2
V: TRBV5-4
size: -
D: TRBD1
CDR3: CASSWGQGLRYGYTF
DNA: TGTGCCAGCAGCTGGGGACAGGGACTTCGCTATGGCTACACCTTC

J: TRBJ2-7
V: TRBV28
size: -
D: -
CDR3: CASGGPVREQYF
DNA: TGTGCCAGCGGGGGACCTGTCCGCGAGCAGTACTTC

J: TRBJ1-2
V: TRBV19
size: -
D: -
CDR3: CASSPQGVVGYTF
DNA: TGTGCCAGTAGTCCACAGGGTGTAGTTGGCTACACCTTC